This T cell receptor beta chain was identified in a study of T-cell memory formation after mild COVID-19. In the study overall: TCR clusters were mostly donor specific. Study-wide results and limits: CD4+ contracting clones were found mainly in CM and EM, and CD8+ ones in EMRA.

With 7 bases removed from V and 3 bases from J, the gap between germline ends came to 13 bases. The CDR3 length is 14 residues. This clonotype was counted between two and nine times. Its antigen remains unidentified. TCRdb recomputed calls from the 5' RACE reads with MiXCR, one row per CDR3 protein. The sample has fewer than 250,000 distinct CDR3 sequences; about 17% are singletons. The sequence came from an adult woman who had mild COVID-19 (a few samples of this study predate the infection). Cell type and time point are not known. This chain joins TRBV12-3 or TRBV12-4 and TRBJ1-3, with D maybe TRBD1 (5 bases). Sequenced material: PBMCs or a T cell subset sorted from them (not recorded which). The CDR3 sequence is CASTNTGVGNTIYF. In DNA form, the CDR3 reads TGTGCCAGCACCAATACGGGGGTTGGAAACACCATATATTTT.